This T cell receptor beta chain was sequenced for a study of CD8+ T cells in alopecia areata. The study, taken as a whole, reports: The study found higher clonality in lesional than normal scalp, especially in alopecia totalis/universalis.

The germline V and J ends were trimmed by 2 bases and 1 base, with 5 bases remaining between them. This CDR3 is 13 amino acids long. Germline-derived CDR1 and CDR2 are MNHEY and SVGAGI. This clone came up a few times. Its antigen is still unknown. Other DNA sequences from this sample encode an identical CDR3 as well. RNA extraction and reverse transcription yielded cDNA as sequencing template. Clones were read by immunoSEQ multiplex PCR, and TCRdb kept only the in-frame ones, dropping some. This sample has around 250,000 clones, with about 68% found just once. The receptor was derived from a human donor with alopecia areata. The J gene is TRBJ1-1, the V gene TRBV6-5; no clear D. The sequencing used CD4+ T cells sorted from blood, collected at week 0. The CDR3 region is CASSYGGNTEAFF. The CDR3 nucleotides are TGTGCCAGCAGTTACGGCGGGAACACTGAAGCTTTCTTT.